A single sample gave rise to the 30 T cell receptor beta chains below, sequenced in a study of CD8 T cells in ankylosing spondylitis. MiXCR, applied by TCRdb to the 5' RACE reads, yields one record per CDR3 protein. The table shows under 250,000 distinct CDR3 sequences, with around 10% occurring only once. The sample was blood, either unsorted or a sorted T cell fraction (not recorded which). These receptors originate from a male donor with ankylosing spondylitis or in good health (not recorded which).

This clonotype has ten or more counts. The chain is built from TRBV27 and TRBJ2-7; 8 bases line up with TRBD1. CDR1 is MNHEY, CDR2 SMNVEV, per germline (reference sequence). This CDR3 contains 14 residues. The V segment lost 6 bases and the J segment 7 bases; nucleotides outside the gene matches: 11. As DNA, the CDR3 is TGTGCCAGCAGGCCGACAGGGGCTTTGATTGAGCAGTACTTC. This translates into CASRPTGALIEQYF.

The chain uses TRBV6-2 or TRBV6-3 and TRBJ2-5; TRBD2 agrees at 14 bases. This CDR3 region has 16 residues. The germline gives CDR1 MNHEY, CDR2 SVGEGT. With 5 bases clipped from V and 3 bases from J, the junction kept 5 bases outside the gene matches. CDR3 residues: CASSRTSGRTEETQYF. In DNA form, the CDR3 reads TGTGCCAGCAGTCGGACTAGCGGGAGGACAGAAGAGACCCAGTACTTC.

This clonotype showed up many times. The genes are TRBV29-1 and TRBJ2-2; D remains unclear. The V end was cut by 5 bases, the J end by 1 base, with 11 bases between. Per the germline V gene, CDR1 is SQVTM and CDR2 is ANQGSEA. The CDR3 consists of 14 residues. The CDR3 protein is CSVSPQQNTGELFF. The DNA for the CDR3 is TGCAGCGTTTCCCCCCAGCAGAACACCGGGGAGCTGTTTTTT.

This sequence joins TRBV9 and TRBJ1-5; D perhaps matches TRBD1 (5 bases). The CDR3 contains 14 residues. CDR1 and CDR2 (germline): SGDLS, YYNGEE. Between the trimmed V and J ends, which lost 0 bases and 6 bases, there was a span of 10 bases. CDR3 protein: CASSVGGKGQPQHF. CDR3 bases: TGTGCCAGCAGCGTAGGGGGGAAGGGTCAGCCCCAGCATTTT.

This clonotype was detected many times. The chain links TRBV5-1 to TRBJ1-1; the D gene is possibly TRBD1 (5 bases). The CDR3 extends over 16 amino acids. Germline-derived CDR1 and CDR2 are SGHRS and YFSETQ. V was trimmed by 2 bases and J by 5 bases, leaving 19 bases between them. DNA for the CDR3: TGCGCCAGCAGCTTCGTGGGTGCCTCTGGGGGTACTGAAGCTTTCTTT. Amino acid sequence: CASSFVGASGGTEAFF.

This rearrangement joins TRBV10-3 to TRBJ2-7; 11 bases line up with TRBD1. The V and J ends lost 2 bases and 5 bases, in that order; junction bases with no gene match: 5. The CDR3 spans 15 residues. CDR1 and CDR2 from the germline V gene are ENHRY and SYGVKD. The CDR3 region has the DNA TGTGCCATCAGTGAGCTGGGACAGGGGGTAAACGAGCAGTACTTC. Translated, it gives CAISELGQGVNEQYF.

In this sample, this clonotype turned up a few times. The chain couples TRBV10-3 to TRBJ2-7; D is unresolved. The CDR3 runs to 12 residues. The V end lost 6 bases, the J end lost 7 bases, and 13 bases lay between the germline ends. Germline values: CDR1 ENHRY, CDR2 SYGVKD. CDR3 sequence reads: CAISTTVSEQYF. The CDR3 DNA follows: TGTGCCATCAGCACAACAGTATCGGAGCAGTACTTC.

This clonotype occurred a few times. This chain connects TRBV20-1 to TRBJ1-2, with D possibly matching TRBD1 (6 bases). Germline V CDR1 and CDR2: DFQATT, SNEGSKA (reference sequence). This CDR3 is built from 14 residues. V was trimmed by 1 base and J by 2 bases, leaving 11 bases between them. The CDR3 bases are TGCAGTGCTAGAGGGGGGGCGACGAACTATGGCTACACCTTC. Its protein product is CSARGGATNYGYTF.

This clonotype was observed many times. This chain connects TRBV11-3 to TRBJ1-1, with D maybe TRBD1 (5 bases). V was shortened by 5 bases and J by 1 base, with 8 bases between the two germline ends. There are 13 residues in the CDR3. Germline V CDR1 and CDR2: SGHNT, YENEEA. The CDR3 DNA reads TGTGCCAGCAGCGCCGGGGGGAACACTGAAGCTTTCTTT. Its translation: CASSAGGNTEAFF.

This clonotype was picked up many times. The chain is built from TRBV9 and TRBJ2-7; tentative D call: TRBD1 (5 bases). The ends were cut back, 0 bases at V and 2 bases at J, with 9 bases in the middle. Germline CDR1 SGDLS, CDR2 YYNGEE. CDR3 length: 14 residues. CDR3 coding DNA: TGTGCCAGCAGCGTAGCTCAGGGAACCTACGAGCAGTACTTC. Protein sequence: CASSVAQGTYEQYF.

The CDR3 is CASSLLDGGNQPQHF. CDR3 in DNA: TGTGCCAGCAGCCTCCTGGACGGGGGGAATCAGCCCCAGCATTTT. The V gene is TRBV7-8, the J gene TRBJ1-5; tentative D call: TRBD1 (5 bases). The CDR3 has 15 amino acids. V lost 5 bases and J lost 4, with 15 bases in between. The germline gives CDR1 SGHVS, CDR2 FQNEAQ.

In its sample, this clonotype was seen a few times. The chain uses TRBV10-3 and TRBJ2-3, with D perhaps TRBD2 (5 bases). Germline V gives CDR1 ENHRY, CDR2 SYGVKD. CDR3 length: 14 residues. V shed 4 bases and J shed 2 bases, with 10 bases lying between them. Here the CDR3 DNA reads TGTGCCATCAGTGTGGAGCGGTACACAGATACGCAGTATTTT. Amino acid sequence: CAISVERYTDTQYF.

V usage is TRBV3-1 and J usage is TRBJ2-1, with D hard to call. Germline CDR1 LGHDT, CDR2 YNNKEL (reference sequence). CDR3 length: 19 amino acids. Deletions cut 8 bases from V and 2 bases from J, with 28 bases between. DNA for the CDR3: TGTGCCAGCTGTTCCCCGCTCTCGGCCTCACTTAGCCCCTACAATGAGCAGTTCTTC. Translated, it gives CASCSPLSASLSPYNEQFF.

This clonotype was counted only a few times. The chain is built from TRBV20-1 and TRBJ2-7; 9 positions agree with TRBD1. The germline gives CDR1 DFQATT, CDR2 SNEGSKA (reference sequence). This CDR3 contains 12 residues. The CDR3 spells CSGGTGIDEQYF. The CDR3 nucleotides read TGCAGCGGAGGGACAGGGATCGACGAGCAGTACTTC.

V is TRBV2 and J is TRBJ2-1; D call uncertain. With 3 bases removed from V and 0 bases from J, the gap between germline ends came to 12 bases. Per germline, CDR1 SNHLY and CDR2 FYNNEI. CDR3 length equals 16 residues. The CDR3 here is CASSDLSPFSYNEQFF. CDR3 nucleotide sequence: TGTGCCAGCAGTGACCTCAGTCCATTCTCCTACAATGAGCAGTTCTTC.

V is TRBV20-1 and J is TRBJ2-1, with D perhaps matching TRBD2 (6 bases). V shed 4 bases and J shed 7 bases, with 14 bases lying between them. The CDR3 has 13 residues. Germline V gene sequence: CDR1 DFQATT, CDR2 SNEGSKA (reference sequence). As DNA, the CDR3 is TGCAGTGCTACCGGGACTCCGGGGAATGAGCAGTTCTTC. Translation: CSATGTPGNEQFF.

This chain connects TRBV28 to TRBJ2-3, with D perhaps TRBD2 (7 bases). Germline CDR1 and CDR2: MDHEN and SYDVKM. CDR3 length equals 14 residues. Trimming shortened V by 3 bases and J by 4 bases, and 11 bases separated the two germline ends. The CDR3 sequence: CASSLGGPADTQYF. The CDR3 DNA reads TGTGCCAGCAGTTTGGGGGGGCCCGCAGATACGCAGTATTTT.

V gene TRBV9 combines with J gene TRBJ2-2; no clear D gene. The CDR3 covers 14 residues. Deletions cut 0 bases from V and 3 bases from J, with 6 bases between. CDR1 and CDR2 from the germline V gene are SGDLS and YYNGEE. DNA for the CDR3: TGTGCCAGCAGCGTAGACGGATACACCGGGGAGCTGTTTTTT. Residues: CASSVDGYTGELFF.

This chain links TRBV7-2 with TRBJ2-5; a possible D gene is TRBD2 (5 bases). Germline V gives CDR1 SGHTA, CDR2 FQGNSA. This CDR3 is built from 15 residues. Between the trimmed V and J ends, which lost 2 bases and 7 bases, there was a span of 17 bases. CDR3 in DNA: TGTGCCAGCAGCTTAAGGGCCGGAGAGGGTGGGACCCAGTACTTC. This encodes CASSLRAGEGGTQYF. The full variable domain, completed using reference TRBV7-2 and TRBJ2-5, is GAGVSQSPSNKVTEKGKDVELRCDPISGHTALYWYRQSLGQGLEFLIYFQGNSAPDKSGLPSDRFSAERTGGSVSTLTIQRTQQEDSAVYLCASSLRAGEGGTQYFGPGTRLLVL.

This clonotype was observed many times. The genes are TRBV12-3 or TRBV12-4 and TRBJ2-2; 10 nucleotides match TRBD1. The trim removed 5 bases at V and 7 bases at J, leaving 7 bases unmatched. CDR3 size: 15 residues. The CDR3 spells CASSPRTGGDGELFF. The CDR3 DNA sequence: TGTGCCAGCAGTCCGCGGACAGGGGGAGACGGGGAGCTGTTTTTT.

In this sample, this clonotype turned up many times. CDR3 loop: CASSFSAFVSDGEQFF. The DNA for the CDR3 is TGTGCCAGCAGTTTCTCTGCTTTTGTTAGTGATGGGGAGCAGTTCTTC. V and J are TRBV6-5 and TRBJ2-1; unclear D gene. Germline lookup yields CDR1 MNHEY and CDR2 SVGAGI. This CDR3 has 16 amino acids. Trimming shortened V by 4 bases and J by 10 bases, and 23 bases separated the two germline ends.

This clonotype has ten or more counts. This rearrangement joins TRBV29-1 to TRBJ2-4; D might be TRBD2 (7 bases). The ends were cut back, 8 bases at V and 9 bases at J, with 26 bases in the middle. Germline CDR1 reads SQVTM; CDR2 reads ANQGSEA. This CDR3 region has 15 residues. Written as DNA, the CDR3 is TGCAGCATCACCCCCGGGGGGCAGGGAGTGAGCATTCAGTACTTC. The encoded protein is CSITPGGQGVSIQYF. Full variable domain (remainder filled in from reference TRBV29-1 and TRBJ2-4): SAVISQKPSRDICQRGTSLTIQCQVDSQVTMMFWYRQQPGQSLTLIATANQGSEATYESGFVIDKFPISRPNLTFSTLTVSNMSPEDSSIYLCSITPGGQGVSIQYFGAGTRLSVL.

This clonotype occurred many times. V and J are TRBV29-1 and TRBJ2-1; no clear D. Germline loops: CDR1 SQVTM, CDR2 ANQGSEA. This CDR3 comprises 14 residues. V lost 4 bases to trimming and J lost 6 bases, with 16 bases between them. The CDR3, as DNA: TGCAGCGTTGGGAGAGTTGGGGTGGGCAATGAGCAGTTCTTC. Protein sequence: CSVGRVGVGNEQFF.

This clonotype was counted ten times or more. CDR3 sequence: CASSMGESTDTQYF. DNA for the CDR3: TGCGCCAGCAGCATGGGGGAGAGCACAGATACGCAGTATTTT. V usage is TRBV5-1 and J usage is TRBJ2-3; the D gene could be TRBD1 or TRBD2 (5 bases each). This CDR3 region has 14 residues. Germline lookup yields CDR1 SGHRS and CDR2 YFSETQ. V shed 4 bases and J shed 0 bases, with 9 bases lying between them.

There are many counts of this clonotype. The chain carries TRBV11-2 and TRBJ1-2; D not resolved. The germline V gene encodes CDR1 SGHAT and CDR2 FQNNGV. The V gene lost 1 base and the J gene lost 7 bases, with 4 bases spanning the gap. The CDR3 extends over 11 amino acids. This CDR3 is CASSLVSGYTF. The CDR3, as DNA: TGTGCCAGCAGCTTAGTTAGTGGCTACACCTTC.

V gene TRBV12-3 or TRBV12-4 combines with J gene TRBJ2-5; 8 bases agree with TRBD1. V lost 4 bases to trimming and J lost 5 bases; unmatched junction nucleotides: 6. The CDR3 has 14 residues. CDR3 sequence reads: CASSSQGAGETQYF. The CDR3 DNA reads TGTGCCAGCAGTTCCCAGGGGGCCGGGGAGACCCAGTACTTC.

This clonotype has ten or more counts. This chain connects TRBV12-3 or TRBV12-4 to TRBJ1-3, with D unresolved. Trimming cost V 6 bases and J 0 bases, with 15 bases left between them. The CDR3 runs 16 residues. The CDR3 DNA follows: TGTGCCAGCAGGCCCGCATGGGAGAGCTCTGGAAACACCATATATTTT. It is translated as CASRPAWESSGNTIYF.

This clonotype was observed at least ten times. The chain combines TRBV24-1 with TRBJ1-5; D not certain. The CDR3 contains 12 residues. Germline V gene data show CDR1 as KGHDR and CDR2 as SFDVKD. V was shortened by 9 bases and J by 9 bases, with 14 bases between the two germline ends. CDR3 amino acids: CATRPGPRPQHF. The CDR3 DNA is TGTGCCACCCGACCGGGCCCCCGGCCCCAGCATTTT.

This clonotype was counted ten times or more. The rearrangement links TRBV10-2 to TRBJ1-5, with D perhaps matching TRBD1 (5 bases). The germline CDR1 and CDR2 sequences are WSHSY and SAAADI. The CDR3 length is 14 residues. Between the trimmed V and J ends, which lost 2 bases and 7 bases, there was a span of 12 bases. This chain's CDR3 is CASSEAGLGQPQHF. As DNA, the CDR3 is TGCGCCAGCAGTGAGGCAGGGTTGGGACAGCCCCAGCATTTT.

The table lists this clonotype with many counts. CDR3 DNA sequence: TGCGCCAGCAGCTTGGGCGGGGGCCTGGTAGCCGGGGAGCTGTTTTTT. Translated, it gives CASSLGGGLVAGELFF. The chain combines TRBV5-1 with TRBJ2-2; maybe TRBD2 (7 bases). The V and J ends lost 0 bases and 6 bases respectively, with 15 bases between them. This CDR3 region has 16 residues. Germline V gene sequence: CDR1 SGHRS, CDR2 YFSETQ.